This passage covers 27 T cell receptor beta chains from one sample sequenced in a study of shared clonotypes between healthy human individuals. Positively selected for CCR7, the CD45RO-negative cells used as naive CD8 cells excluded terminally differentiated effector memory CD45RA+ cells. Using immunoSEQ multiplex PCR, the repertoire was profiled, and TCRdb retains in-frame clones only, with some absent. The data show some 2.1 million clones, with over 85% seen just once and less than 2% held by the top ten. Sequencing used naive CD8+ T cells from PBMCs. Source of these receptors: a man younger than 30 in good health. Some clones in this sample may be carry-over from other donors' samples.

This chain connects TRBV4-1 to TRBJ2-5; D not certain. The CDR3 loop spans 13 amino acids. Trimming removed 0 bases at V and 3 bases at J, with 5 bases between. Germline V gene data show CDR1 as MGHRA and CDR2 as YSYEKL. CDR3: CASSQEAKETQYF. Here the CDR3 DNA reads TGCGCCAGCAGCCAAGAAGCTAAAGAGACCCAGTACTTC.

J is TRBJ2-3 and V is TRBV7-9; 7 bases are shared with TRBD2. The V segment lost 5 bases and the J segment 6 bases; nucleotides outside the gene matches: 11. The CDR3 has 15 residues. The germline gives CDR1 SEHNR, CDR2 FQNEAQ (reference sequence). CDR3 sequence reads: CASSLRGLAADTQYF. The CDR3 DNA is TGTGCCAGCAGCCTACGAGGGCTAGCGGCGGATACGCAGTATTTT.

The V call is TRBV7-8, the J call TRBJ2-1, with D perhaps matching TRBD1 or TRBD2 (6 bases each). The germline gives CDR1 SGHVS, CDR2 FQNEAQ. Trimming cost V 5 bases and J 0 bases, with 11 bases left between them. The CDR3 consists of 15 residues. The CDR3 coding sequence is TGTGCCAGCAGCCGAGAGGGGGGCTCCTACAATGAGCAGTTCTTC. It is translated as CASSREGGSYNEQFF.

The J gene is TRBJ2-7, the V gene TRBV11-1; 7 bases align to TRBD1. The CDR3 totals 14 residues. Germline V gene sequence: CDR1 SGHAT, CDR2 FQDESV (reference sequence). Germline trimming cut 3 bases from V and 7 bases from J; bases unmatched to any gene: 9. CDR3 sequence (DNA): TGTGCCAGCAGCTTTCCCGACAGGGAATGGGAGCAGTACTTC. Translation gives CASSFPDREWEQYF. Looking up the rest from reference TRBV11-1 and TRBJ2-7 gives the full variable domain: EAEVAQSPRYKITEKSQAVAFWCDPISGHATLYWYRQILGQGPELLVQFQDESVVDDSQLPKDRFSAERLKGVDSTLKIQPAELGDSAMYLCASSFPDREWEQYFGPGTRLTVT.

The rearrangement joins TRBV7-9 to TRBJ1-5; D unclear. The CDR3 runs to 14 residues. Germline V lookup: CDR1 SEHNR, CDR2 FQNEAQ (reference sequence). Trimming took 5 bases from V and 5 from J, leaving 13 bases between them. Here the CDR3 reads CASSPIDIHQPQHF. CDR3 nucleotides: TGTGCCAGCAGCCCAATAGACATACATCAGCCCCAGCATTTT. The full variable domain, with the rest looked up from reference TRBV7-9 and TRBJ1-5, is DTGVSQNPRHKITKRGQNVTFRCDPISEHNRLYWYRQTLGQGPEFLTYFQNEAQLEKSRLLSDRFSAERPKGSFSTLEIQRTEQGDSAMYLCASSPIDIHQPQHFGDGTRLSIL.

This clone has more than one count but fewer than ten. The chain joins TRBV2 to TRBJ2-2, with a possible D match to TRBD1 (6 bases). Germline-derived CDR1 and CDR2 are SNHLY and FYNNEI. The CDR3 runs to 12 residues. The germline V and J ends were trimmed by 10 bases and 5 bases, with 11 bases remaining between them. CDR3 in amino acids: CAIGQSTGELFF. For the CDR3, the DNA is TGTGCCATCGGACAGTCTACCGGGGAGCTGTTTTTT.

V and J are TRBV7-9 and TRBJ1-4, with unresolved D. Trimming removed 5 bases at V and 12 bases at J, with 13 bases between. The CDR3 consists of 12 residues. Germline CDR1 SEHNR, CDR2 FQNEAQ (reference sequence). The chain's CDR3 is CASSLTRAELFF. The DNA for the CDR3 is TGTGCCAGCAGCCTCACAAGGGCTGAACTGTTTTTT.

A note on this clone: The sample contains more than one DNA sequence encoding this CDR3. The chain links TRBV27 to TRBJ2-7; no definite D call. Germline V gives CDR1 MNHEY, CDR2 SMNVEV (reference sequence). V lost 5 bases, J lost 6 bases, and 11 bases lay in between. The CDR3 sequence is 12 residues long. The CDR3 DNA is TGTGCCAGCAGTCCCCTTCGTGGCGAGCAGTACTTC. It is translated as CASSPLRGEQYF.

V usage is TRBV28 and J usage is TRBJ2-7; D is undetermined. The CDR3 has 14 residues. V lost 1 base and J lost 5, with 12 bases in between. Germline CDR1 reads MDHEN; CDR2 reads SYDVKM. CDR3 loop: CASSLFLSKHEQYF. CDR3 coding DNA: TGTGCCAGCAGTTTATTCCTTAGTAAGCACGAGCAGTACTTC.

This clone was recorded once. CDR3 DNA: TGTGCCAGCAGCTTCCGGACAGGGTTAACTGAAGCTTTCTTT. Translating it yields CASSFRTGLTEAFF. The V and J genes are TRBV5-6 and TRBJ1-1; TRBD1 agrees at 8 bases. This CDR3 comprises 14 residues. Germline V lookup: CDR1 SGHDT, CDR2 YYEEEE. V was pared by 2 bases and J by 5 bases, with 5 bases of the junction left unmatched.

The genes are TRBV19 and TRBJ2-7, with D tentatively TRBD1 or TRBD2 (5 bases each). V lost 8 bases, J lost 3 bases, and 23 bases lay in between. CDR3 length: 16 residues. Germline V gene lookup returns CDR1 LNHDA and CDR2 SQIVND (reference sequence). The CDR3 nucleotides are TGTGCCAGTGGACTTATTGGGGCAGCTGGGGTCTACGAGCAGTACTTC. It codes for CASGLIGAAGVYEQYF.

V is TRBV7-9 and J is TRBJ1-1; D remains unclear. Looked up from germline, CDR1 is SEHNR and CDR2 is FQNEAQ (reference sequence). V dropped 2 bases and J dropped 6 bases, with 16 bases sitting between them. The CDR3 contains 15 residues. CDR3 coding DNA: TGTGCCAGCAGCTTAACCTCAACAAGTTTGGCTGAAGCTTTCTTT. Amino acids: CASSLTSTSLAEAFF.

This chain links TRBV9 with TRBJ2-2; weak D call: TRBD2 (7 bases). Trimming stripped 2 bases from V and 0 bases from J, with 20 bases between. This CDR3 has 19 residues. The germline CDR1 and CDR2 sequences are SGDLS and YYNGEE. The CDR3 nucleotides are TGTGCCAGCAGCGTCCCCTTAGGGGGGGTCGGGGCGAACACCGGGGAGCTGTTTTTT. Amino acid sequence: CASSVPLGGVGANTGELFF.

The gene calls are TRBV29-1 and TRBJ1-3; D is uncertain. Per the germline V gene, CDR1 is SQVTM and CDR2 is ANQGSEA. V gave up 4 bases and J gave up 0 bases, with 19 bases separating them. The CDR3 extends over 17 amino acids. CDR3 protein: CSVAIPWAVSSGNTIYF. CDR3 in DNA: TGCAGCGTTGCCATCCCTTGGGCGGTGAGCTCTGGAAACACCATATATTTT.

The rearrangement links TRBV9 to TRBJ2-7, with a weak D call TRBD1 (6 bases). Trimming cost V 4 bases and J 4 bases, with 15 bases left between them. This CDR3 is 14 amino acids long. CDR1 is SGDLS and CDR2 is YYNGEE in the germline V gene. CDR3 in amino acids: CASSRGTKPYEQYF. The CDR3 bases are TGTGCCAGCAGCAGGGGGACGAAGCCGTACGAGCAGTACTTC.

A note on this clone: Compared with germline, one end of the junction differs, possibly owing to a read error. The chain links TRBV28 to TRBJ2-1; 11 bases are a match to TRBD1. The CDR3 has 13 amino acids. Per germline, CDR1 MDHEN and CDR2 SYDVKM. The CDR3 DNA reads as TGTGCCAGCAGGATGGGACAGGGGGGCGCCGGGCTCTTC. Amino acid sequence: CASRMGQGGAGLF.

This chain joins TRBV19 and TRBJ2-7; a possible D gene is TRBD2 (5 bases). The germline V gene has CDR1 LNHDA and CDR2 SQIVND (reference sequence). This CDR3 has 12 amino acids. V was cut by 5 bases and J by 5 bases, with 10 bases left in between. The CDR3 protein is CASSPGVHEQYF. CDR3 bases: TGTGCCAGTAGTCCCGGGGTCCACGAGCAGTACTTC. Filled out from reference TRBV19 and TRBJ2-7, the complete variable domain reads DGGITQSPKYLFRKEGQNVTLSCEQNLNHDAMYWYRQDPGQGLRLIYYSQIVNDFQKGDIAEGYSVSREKKESFPLTVTSAQKNPTAFYLCASSPGVHEQYFGPGTRLTVT.

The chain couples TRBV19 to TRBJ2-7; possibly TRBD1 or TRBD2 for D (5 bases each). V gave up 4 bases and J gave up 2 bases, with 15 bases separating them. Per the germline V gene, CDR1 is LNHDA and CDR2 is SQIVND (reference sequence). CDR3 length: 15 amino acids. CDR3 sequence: CASSTGTPEPYEQYF. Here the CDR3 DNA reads TGTGCCAGTAGTACTGGGACGCCAGAACCCTACGAGCAGTACTTC. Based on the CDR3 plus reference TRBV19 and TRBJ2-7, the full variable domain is DGGITQSPKYLFRKEGQNVTLSCEQNLNHDAMYWYRQDPGQGLRLIYYSQIVNDFQKGDIAEGYSVSREKKESFPLTVTSAQKNPTAFYLCASSTGTPEPYEQYFGPGTRLTVT.

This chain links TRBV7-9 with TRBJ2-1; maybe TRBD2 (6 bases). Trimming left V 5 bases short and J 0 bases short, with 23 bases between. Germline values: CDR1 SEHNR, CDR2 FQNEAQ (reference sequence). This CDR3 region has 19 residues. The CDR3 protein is CASSGRDPKEPSSYNEQFF. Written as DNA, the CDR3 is TGTGCCAGCAGCGGGCGGGACCCGAAAGAGCCTAGCTCCTACAATGAGCAGTTCTTC.

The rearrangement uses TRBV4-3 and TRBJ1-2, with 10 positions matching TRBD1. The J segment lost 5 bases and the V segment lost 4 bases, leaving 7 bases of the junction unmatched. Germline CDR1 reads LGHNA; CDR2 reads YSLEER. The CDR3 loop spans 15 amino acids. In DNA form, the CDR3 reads TGCGCCAGCAGCCCAGGACAGGGGGTATGGTATGGCTACACCTTC. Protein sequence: CASSPGQGVWYGYTF.

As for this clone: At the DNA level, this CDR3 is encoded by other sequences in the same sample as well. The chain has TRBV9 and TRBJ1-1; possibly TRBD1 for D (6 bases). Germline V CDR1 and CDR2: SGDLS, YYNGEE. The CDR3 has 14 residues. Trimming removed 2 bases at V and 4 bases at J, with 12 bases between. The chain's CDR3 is CASSVSGGGTEAFF. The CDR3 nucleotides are TGTGCCAGCAGCGTCTCTGGGGGCGGCACTGAAGCTTTCTTT.

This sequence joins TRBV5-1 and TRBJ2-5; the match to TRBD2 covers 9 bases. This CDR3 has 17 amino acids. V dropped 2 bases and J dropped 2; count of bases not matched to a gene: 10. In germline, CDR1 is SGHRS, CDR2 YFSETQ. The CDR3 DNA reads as TGCGCCAGCAGCTTTTATTCCAGGCTAGCGGGGCAAGAGACCCAGTACTTC. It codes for CASSFYSRLAGQETQYF.

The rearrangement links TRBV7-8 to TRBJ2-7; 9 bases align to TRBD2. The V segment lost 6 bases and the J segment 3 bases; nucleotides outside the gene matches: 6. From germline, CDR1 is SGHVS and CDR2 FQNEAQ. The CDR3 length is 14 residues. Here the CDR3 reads CASSSGGPIYEQYF. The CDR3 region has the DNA TGTGCCAGCAGTAGCGGGGGACCAATCTACGAGCAGTACTTC.

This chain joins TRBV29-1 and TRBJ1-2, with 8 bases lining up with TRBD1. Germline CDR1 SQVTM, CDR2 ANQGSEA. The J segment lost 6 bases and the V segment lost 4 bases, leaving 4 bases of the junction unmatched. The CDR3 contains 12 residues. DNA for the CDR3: TGCAGCGTTGTATCAGGGGGCGATGGCTACACCTTC. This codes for CSVVSGGDGYTF.

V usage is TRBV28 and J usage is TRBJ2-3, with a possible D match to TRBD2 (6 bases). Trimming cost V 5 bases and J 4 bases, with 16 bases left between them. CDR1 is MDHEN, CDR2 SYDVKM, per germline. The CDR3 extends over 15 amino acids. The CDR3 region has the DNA TGTGCCAGCAGTCCTAGCGCCCACCTCCCAGATACGCAGTATTTT. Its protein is CASSPSAHLPDTQYF.

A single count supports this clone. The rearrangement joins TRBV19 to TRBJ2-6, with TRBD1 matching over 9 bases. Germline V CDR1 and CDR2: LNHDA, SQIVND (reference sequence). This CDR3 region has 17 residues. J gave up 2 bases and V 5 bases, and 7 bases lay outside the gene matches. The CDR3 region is CASSWTGEATGANVLTF. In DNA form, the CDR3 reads TGTGCCAGTAGTTGGACAGGGGAGGCCACTGGGGCCAACGTCCTGACTTTC.

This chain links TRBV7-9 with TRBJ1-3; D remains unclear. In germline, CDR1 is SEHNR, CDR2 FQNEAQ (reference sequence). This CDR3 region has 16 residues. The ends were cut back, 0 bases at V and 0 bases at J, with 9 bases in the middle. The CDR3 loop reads CASSLARQLSGNTIYF. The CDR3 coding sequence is TGTGCCAGCAGCTTAGCGAGGCAGCTCTCTGGAAACACCATATATTTT.